This T cell receptor (beta chain) appears in the sequencing data of a study of cytomegalovirus exposure and HLA in healthy donors. This clone occurred once. Vbeta (60) and Jbeta (13) primers were used in the PCR. The repertoire was sequenced with immunoSEQ multiplex PCR; TCRdb's copy has only in-frame clones and lacks some. The profile covers about 300,000 clones, with roughly 90% appearing a single time and around 4.2% taken by the ten largest. Trimming cost V 0 bases and J 4 bases; bases outside gene matches: 9. CDR3 length equals 16 residues. Germline V gene lookup returns CDR1 SGHNT and CDR2 YYREEE (reference sequence).

V is TRBV5-4 and J is TRBJ1-2; TRBD1 agrees at 7 bases. Material: PBMCs. The source is a man in his forties in good health and CMV-seropositive. This CDR3 reads CASSLEGSGGGYGYTF. CDR3 coding DNA: TGTGCCAGCAGCTTGGAGGGGTCAGGGGGAGGCTATGGCTACACCTTC.